One sample yielded the 11 T cell receptor beta chains listed below, sequenced in a study of T-cell memory formation after mild COVID-19. TCRdb passed the 5' RACE reads through MiXCR, listing each CDR3 protein once. The table lists 150,000 to 200,000 distinct CDR3 sequences, 14% of them singletons. Sequencing was carried out using PBMCs or a T cell subset sorted from them (not recorded which). The origin of the receptors is an adult woman who had mild COVID-19 (a few samples of this study predate the infection). Cell type and time point are not known.

The gene calls are TRBV7-9 and TRBJ2-7; possible D gene TRBD1, 5 bases. This CDR3 is built from 17 residues. From germline, CDR1 is SEHNR and CDR2 FQNEAQ (reference sequence). Trimming removed 5 bases from V and 0 bases from J, with 20 bases in between. The CDR3 spells CASSLSLDTAYSYEQYF. In nucleotides, the CDR3 is TGTGCCAGCAGCCTTAGTCTGGACACAGCCTACTCCTACGAGCAGTACTTC.

The rearrangement links TRBV4-1 to TRBJ2-2, with 9 bases identical to TRBD1. Trimming cost V 1 base and J 4 bases; bases outside gene matches: 10. Germline values: CDR1 MGHRA, CDR2 YSYEKL. CDR3 size: 18 residues. Here the CDR3 reads CASSQVRSGTGSTGELFF. CDR3 DNA: TGCGCCAGCAGCCAAGTTCGCTCGGGGACAGGGTCCACCGGGGAGCTGTTTTTT.

This clonotype was picked up a small number of times. The chain links TRBV19 to TRBJ1-4; D ambiguous. Germline CDR1 reads LNHDA; CDR2 reads SQIVND (reference sequence). This CDR3 has 16 residues. The V gene lost 5 bases and the J gene lost 0 bases, with 13 bases spanning the gap. The CDR3 nucleotides are TGTGCCAGTAGTCTTCAAATCCCAGCAACTAATGAAAAACTGTTTTTT. This gives the protein CASSLQIPATNEKLFF. Supplemented by reference TRBV19 and TRBJ1-4, the full variable domain reads DGGITQSPKYLFRKEGQNVTLSCEQNLNHDAMYWYRQDPGQGLRLIYYSQIVNDFQKGDIAEGYSVSREKKESFPLTVTSAQKNPTAFYLCASSLQIPATNEKLFFGSGTQLSVL.

The table lists this clonotype with a few counts. V is TRBV30 and J is TRBJ1-2, with TRBD1 identical over 10 bases. CDR1 is GTSNPN, CDR2 SVGIG, per germline (reference sequence). The length of the CDR3 is 17 residues. The trim removed 2 bases at V and 2 bases at J, leaving 11 bases unmatched. The CDR3 sequence: CAWSIGEPGQGNYGYTF. CDR3 coding DNA: TGTGCCTGGAGTATCGGGGAGCCGGGACAGGGGAACTATGGCTACACCTTC.

The chain uses TRBV5-1 and TRBJ2-5, with 12 bases lining up with TRBD1. V shed 4 bases and J 5 bases; nucleotides not matched to a gene: 6. Germline V lookup: CDR1 SGHRS, CDR2 YFSETQ. CDR3 length: 15 residues. The CDR3: CASSPRDRGLETQYF. For the CDR3, the DNA is TGCGCCAGCAGCCCCCGGGACAGGGGGCTTGAGACCCAGTACTTC. Full variable domain (rest looked up from reference TRBV5-1 and TRBJ2-5): KAGVTQTPRYLIKTRGQQVTLSCSPISGHRSVSWYQQTPGQGLQFLFEYFSETQRNKGNFPGRFSGRQFSNSRSEMNVSTLELGDSALYLCASSPRDRGLETQYFGPGTRLLVL.

V is TRBV7-2 and J is TRBJ1-1; D unresolved. The V end lost 1 base, the J end lost 7 bases, and 10 bases lay between the germline ends. Germline V CDR1 and CDR2: SGHTA, FQGNSA. The CDR3 consists of 13 residues. The DNA for the CDR3 is TGTGCCAGCAGCTTAGGTAGGCCCAGTGAAGCTTTCTTT. Translation gives CASSLGRPSEAFF.

This clonotype showed up many times. The V and J genes are TRBV7-8 and TRBJ2-7; TRBD1 agrees at 9 bases. Germline CDR1 and CDR2: SGHVS and FQNEAQ. The CDR3 extends over 15 amino acids. The V and J ends lost 5 bases and 0 bases, in that order; junction bases with no gene match: 5. This CDR3 reads CASSNRDRDSYEQYF. For the CDR3, the DNA is TGTGCCAGCAGCAACCGGGACAGGGACTCCTACGAGCAGTACTTC. Using reference TRBV7-8 and TRBJ2-7 for the parts outside the CDR3, the full variable domain is GAGVSQSPRYKVAKRGQDVALRCDPISGHVSLFWYQQALGQGPEFLTYFQNEAQLDKSGLPSDRFFAERPEGSVSTLKIQRTQQEDSAVYLCASSNRDRDSYEQYFGPGTRLTVT.

The V gene is TRBV7-2, the J gene TRBJ2-7; perhaps TRBD2 as D (6 bases). This CDR3 spans 14 amino acids. The V gene lost 8 bases and the J gene lost 5 bases, with 19 bases spanning the gap. Germline CDR1 reads SGHTA; CDR2 reads FQGNSA. This chain's CDR3 is CASGLGGKSHEQYF. In nucleotides, the CDR3 is TGTGCCAGCGGACTTGGCGGGAAGTCCCACGAGCAGTACTTC.

The rearrangement links TRBV5-1 to TRBJ2-1; possible D gene TRBD1, 5 bases. Trimming shortened V by 3 bases and J by 5 bases, and 12 bases separated the two germline ends. There are 14 residues in the CDR3. The germline V gene encodes CDR1 SGHRS and CDR2 YFSETQ. CDR3 protein: CASSWKGQHNEQFF. In DNA form, the CDR3 reads TGCGCCAGCAGCTGGAAGGGGCAGCACAATGAGCAGTTCTTC.

This clonotype was detected a few times. This chain uses TRBV7-9 with TRBJ2-5; 8 bases agree with TRBD2. CDR3 length equals 14 residues. Germline CDR1 SEHNR, CDR2 FQNEAQ (reference sequence). The ends lost 5 bases at V and 4 bases at J; junction bases unmatched: 6. The CDR3 spells CASSPGRAGETQYF. CDR3 nucleotides: TGTGCCAGCAGCCCCGGGAGGGCGGGAGAGACCCAGTACTTC.

This clonotype showed up just a few times. V gene TRBV5-1 combines with J gene TRBJ2-7; 7 bases align to TRBD1. Germline CDR1 SGHRS, CDR2 YFSETQ. The CDR3 has 15 amino acids. Trimming cost V 1 base and J 2 bases; bases outside gene matches: 6. CDR3 in amino acids: CASSLFRDRAYEQYF. Here the CDR3 DNA reads TGCGCCAGCAGCTTGTTCCGGGACAGAGCCTACGAGCAGTACTTC.